The clone carrying this T cell receptor beta chain was counted a single time. Its cognate antigen is unknown. The sample is drawn from a study of T cell responses to AZD1222 COVID-19 vaccine. The V gene's germline CDR1 is SQVTM and CDR2 ANQGSEA. V trimming: 3 bases; J trimming: 0 bases; junction bases outside the gene matches: 4. The CDR3 is made up of 14 amino acids. The study, taken as a whole, reports: Spike-wide vaccine-associated CD4 TCRs dominated at 160-218 and 743-854.

The protocol was immunoSEQ multiplex PCR, while the TCRdb copy is restricted to in-frame clones and leaves out a portion. The data contain 100,000 to 120,000 clones, about nine tenths of them singletons. The chain carries TRBV29-1 and TRBJ1-2; TRBD1 matches at 7 bases. This TCR derives from an adult who received the AZD1222 COVID-19 vaccine. The sequencing here drew on peripheral blood, taken 28 days after the second AZD1222 dose. The CDR3, as DNA: TGCAGCGTTGAGGACAGGTTCGCTAACTATGGCTACACCTTC. Translation: CSVEDRFANYGYTF. Together with reference TRBV29-1 and TRBJ1-2, the CDR3 gives the full variable domain: SAVISQKPSRDICQRGTSLTIQCQVDSQVTMMFWYRQQPGQSLTLIATANQGSEATYESGFVIDKFPISRPNLTFSTLTVSNMSPEDSSIYLCSVEDRFANYGYTFGSGTRLTVV.